This TCR beta chain was profiled in a study of T cell responses to AZD1222 COVID-19 vaccine. This clone was seen once. Its cognate antigen is unknown. Whole-study findings and limits: Researchers took repertoire samples only after the peak T cell response had come. Vaccination with two AZD1222 doses was followed by a rise in Spike-specific TCR breadth and depth. In a largely white British group with more females than males, clonal diversity was possibly underestimated. Across the whole spike, CD4 TCRs peaked at regions 160-218 and 743-854.

J gave up 5 bases and V 3 bases, and 3 bases lay outside the gene matches. CDR1 SGHAT and CDR2 FQDESV come from the germline V gene (reference sequence). CDR3 length: 13 amino acids. TCRdb's copy holds only in-frame clones and misses some; the assay was immunoSEQ multiplex PCR. The sample has 150,000 or so clones, 94% seen once. The TCR comes from an adult in good health. Sequenced here: peripheral blood, sampled on day 0 of AZD1222 vaccination. The chain has TRBV11-1 and TRBJ2-5; 7 bases are a match to TRBD1. This CDR3 reads CASSFGRGETQYF. DNA for the CDR3: TGTGCCAGCAGCTTTGGCAGGGGGGAGACCCAGTACTTC.